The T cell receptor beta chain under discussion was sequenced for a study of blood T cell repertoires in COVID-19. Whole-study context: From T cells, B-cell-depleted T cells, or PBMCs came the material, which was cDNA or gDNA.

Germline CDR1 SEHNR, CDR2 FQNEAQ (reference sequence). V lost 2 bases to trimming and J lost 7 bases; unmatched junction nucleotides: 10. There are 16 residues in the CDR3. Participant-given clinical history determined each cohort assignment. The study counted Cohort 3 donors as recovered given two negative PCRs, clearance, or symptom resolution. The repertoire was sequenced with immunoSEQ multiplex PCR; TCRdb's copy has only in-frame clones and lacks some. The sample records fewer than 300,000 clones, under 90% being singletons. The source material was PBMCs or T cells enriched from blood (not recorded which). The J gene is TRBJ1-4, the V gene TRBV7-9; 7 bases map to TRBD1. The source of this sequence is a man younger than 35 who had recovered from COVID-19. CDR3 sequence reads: CASSLQRGLLGEKLFF. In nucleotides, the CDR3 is TGTGCCAGCAGCTTACAAAGGGGGCTTTTAGGTGAAAAACTGTTTTTT.